The next 21 T cell receptor beta chains were all read from a single sample in a study of CD8 T cells in Susac syndrome (dated by TCRdb to about 2019). The receptor library was made with the immunoSEQ multiplex PCR assay. RNA was extracted using the RNeasy kit, and about 0.45 to 1 ug of the RNA was reverse transcribed with random hexamers. TCRdb passed the public sequencing reads through fastp at Q25 and MiXCR, retaining productive beta sequences. Duplicate CDR3 protein sequences are folded into a single record with the most common DNA and genes. The table for this sample lists 150,000 to 200,000 distinct CDR3 sequences; 91% of them were counted only once. The ten largest clones represent 0.085% to 0.09% of the sample. The specimen was CD4+ T cells from PBMCs. Receptors originate from a human donor with Susac syndrome.

J is TRBJ2-5 and V is TRBV2; 10 bases are shared with TRBD2. The germline CDR1 and CDR2 sequences are SNHLY and FYNNEI. Trimming at V came to 6 bases and at J to 0 bases, leaving 4 bases not matched to a gene. The CDR3 is 15 residues long. The DNA of the CDR3 is TGTGCCAGCAGCAAGCGGGGGGGCAACCAAGAGACCCAGTACTTC. Its translation is CASSKRGGNQETQYF.

The chain employs TRBV28 and TRBJ1-1; D remains unclear. CDR1 MDHEN and CDR2 SYDVKM come from the germline V gene. This CDR3 is built from 11 residues. Deletions cut 10 bases from V and 3 bases from J, with 9 bases between. The CDR3 is CATYGDTEAFF. DNA of the CDR3: TGTGCCACCTATGGGGACACTGAAGCTTTCTTT.

The chain has TRBV28 and TRBJ1-4; D not resolved. The germline V and J ends were trimmed by 6 bases and 4 bases, with 15 bases remaining between them. Germline values: CDR1 MDHEN, CDR2 SYDVKM. CDR3 size: 15 residues. Written as DNA, the CDR3 is TGTGCCAGCAGCCCATCGGTGGGTCATAATGAAAAACTGTTTTTT. It translates to CASSPSVGHNEKLFF.

This clonotype showed up just a few times. The V call is TRBV18, the J call TRBJ2-1, with unresolved D. The CDR3 totals 14 residues. The V end lost 3 bases, the J end lost 4 bases, and 10 bases lay between the germline ends. Germline V gene lookup returns CDR1 KGHSH and CDR2 LQKENI. DNA of the CDR3: TGTGCCAGCTCACCGGGCGGCCCTTACAATGAGCAGTTCTTC. Translated: CASSPGGPYNEQFF.

This chain uses TRBV27 with TRBJ1-1; no firm D call. V was trimmed by 3 bases and J by 6 bases, leaving 14 bases between them. The CDR3 loop spans 14 amino acids. Germline V gives CDR1 MNHEY, CDR2 SMNVEV (reference sequence). The CDR3 reads CASSFLLGFSEAFF. The CDR3 nucleotides read TGTGCCAGCAGTTTTCTTCTGGGGTTTTCTGAAGCTTTCTTT.

This clonotype was seen a few times. The CDR3 region has the DNA TGCAGCGTTTCAATAGCGGGAGGTCAACAAGAGACCCAGTACTTC. Translation: CSVSIAGGQQETQYF. The gene calls are TRBV29-1 and TRBJ2-5; 10 nucleotides agree with TRBD2. Germline V gives CDR1 SQVTM, CDR2 ANQGSEA. Trimming cost V 5 bases and J 2 bases; bases outside gene matches: 8. The CDR3 totals 15 residues.

The chain uses TRBV20-1 and TRBJ1-5; 8 bases are shared with TRBD1. Germline V gives CDR1 DFQATT, CDR2 SNEGSKA (reference sequence). This CDR3 has 19 residues. J gave up 0 bases and V 2 bases, and 15 bases lay outside the gene matches. The CDR3 nucleotides read TGCAGTGCTAGACCACCGACAGGGGTTCCTCATTATAGCAATCAGCCCCAGCATTTT. Encoded protein: CSARPPTGVPHYSNQPQHF.

The CDR3 DNA sequence: TGTGCCAGCAATTACCCATTACCCGGGACTAGGACCGGGGAGCTGTTTTTT. Translating gives CASNYPLPGTRTGELFF. The rearrangement uses TRBV11-2 and TRBJ2-2, with 8 bases aligning to TRBD2. The CDR3 length is 17 residues. The trim removed 7 bases at V and 5 bases at J, leaving 15 bases unmatched. The germline V gene encodes CDR1 SGHAT and CDR2 FQNNGV.

The chain is built from TRBV30 and TRBJ1-5; maybe TRBD1 (6 bases). This CDR3 region has 15 residues. Trimming took off 1 base at V and 7 bases at J, with 17 bases between the two ends. CDR1 is GTSNPN and CDR2 is SVGIG in the germline V gene (reference sequence). CDR3 bases: TGTGCCTGGAGTGCCTTTCAGGGGAGGCGGCAGCCCCAGCATTTT. Translated: CAWSAFQGRRQPQHF.

The chain joins TRBV2 to TRBJ1-5; D is perhaps TRBD1 (5 bases). The CDR3 sequence is 15 residues long. The V and J ends lost 5 bases and 6 bases respectively, with 17 bases between them. Germline-derived CDR1 and CDR2 are SNHLY and FYNNEI. In nucleotides, the CDR3 is TGTGCCAGCAGTTTCACAGGACGAGTAGGTCAGCCCCAGCATTTT. Translated: CASSFTGRVGQPQHF.

V usage is TRBV6-6 and J usage is TRBJ1-2; no clear D. The CDR3 is 15 residues long. Germline V lookup: CDR1 MNHNY, CDR2 SVGAGI (reference sequence). Between the trimmed V and J ends, which lost 5 bases and 0 bases, there was a span of 13 bases. The DNA of the CDR3 is TGTGCCAGCAGTACCACGACTGAGTCTAACTATGGCTACACCTTC. Residues: CASSTTTESNYGYTF.

This chain uses TRBV20-1 with TRBJ2-1, with D maybe TRBD2 (6 bases). The ends were cut back, 0 bases at V and 12 bases at J, with 12 bases in the middle. The CDR3 length is 12 residues. Per germline, CDR1 DFQATT and CDR2 SNEGSKA (reference sequence). In DNA, the CDR3 is TGCAGTGCTAGAGATCACGCGGGGTTGCAGTTCTTC. Encoded protein: CSARDHAGLQFF.

The chain links TRBV20-1 to TRBJ2-3, with a possible D match to TRBD2 (6 bases). The V and J ends lost 3 bases and 1 base respectively, with 11 bases between them. The CDR3 covers 14 residues. Germline values: CDR1 DFQATT, CDR2 SNEGSKA (reference sequence). The CDR3 reads CSARAGSGTDTQYF. The CDR3 nucleotides are TGCAGTGCTAGGGCGGGAAGCGGCACAGATACGCAGTATTTT.

The V call is TRBV5-1, the J call TRBJ1-5; D uncertain. The CDR3 spans 15 residues. V was trimmed by 3 bases and J by 4 bases, leaving 14 bases between them. Germline V gene data show CDR1 as SGHRS and CDR2 as YFSETQ. CDR3 DNA sequence: TGCGCCAGCAGCTATAATGGGGAGCGGAATCAGCCCCAGCATTTT. Translating gives CASSYNGERNQPQHF.

The CDR3: CAWSVQGSGEETQYF. CDR3 nucleotide sequence: TGTGCCTGGAGTGTCCAAGGCTCCGGGGAAGAGACCCAGTACTTC. The rearrangement joins TRBV30 to TRBJ2-5; possibly TRBD2 for D (5 bases). Germline CDR1 reads GTSNPN; CDR2 reads SVGIG (reference sequence). Trimming stripped 0 bases from V and 3 bases from J, with 14 bases between. This CDR3 spans 15 amino acids.

This chain uses TRBV10-2 with TRBJ2-1; perhaps TRBD2 as D (6 bases). The CDR3 runs 16 residues. Germline CDR1 WSHSY, CDR2 SAAADI. The V end was cut by 0 bases, the J end by 9 bases, with 18 bases between. This chain's CDR3 is CASSESAGWGNREQFF. Written as DNA, the CDR3 is TGCGCCAGCAGTGAGTCGGCGGGGTGGGGGAATCGTGAGCAGTTCTTC.

CDR3 residues: CSARDLRTLDELFF. CDR3 DNA: TGCAGTGCTAGAGATCTCCGAACCTTGGATGAACTGTTTTTT. The chain carries TRBV20-1 and TRBJ1-4; D is uncertain. The CDR3 sequence is 14 residues long. CDR1 and CDR2 (germline): DFQATT, SNEGSKA (reference sequence). Trimming took off 0 bases at V and 12 bases at J, with 17 bases between the two ends.

This chain links TRBV20-1 with TRBJ1-6, with 7 bases identical to TRBD1. There are 14 residues in the CDR3. V shed 6 bases and J 7 bases; nucleotides not matched to a gene: 9. Germline V gene lookup returns CDR1 DFQATT and CDR2 SNEGSKA (reference sequence). This chain's CDR3 is CSARGWGTNSPLHF. In nucleotides, the CDR3 is TGCAGTGCCAGGGGGTGGGGGACGAATTCACCCCTCCACTTT.

The rearrangement links TRBV30 to TRBJ1-6; D uncertain. Trimming removed 0 bases at V and 7 bases at J, with 10 bases between. This CDR3 comprises 14 residues. CDR1 and CDR2 from the germline V gene are GTSNPN and SVGIG (reference sequence). CDR3 sequence: CAWSVLPANSPLHF. As DNA, the CDR3 is TGTGCCTGGAGTGTACTCCCGGCAAATTCACCCCTCCACTTT.

This rearrangement joins TRBV20-1 to TRBJ2-1, with D hard to call. The length of the CDR3 is 14 residues. V was trimmed by 5 bases and J by 3 bases, leaving 14 bases between them. Germline V lookup: CDR1 DFQATT, CDR2 SNEGSKA (reference sequence). CDR3 region: CSASPNRGYNEQFF. The CDR3 bases are TGCAGTGCTTCACCAAACAGAGGCTACAATGAGCAGTTCTTC.

The gene calls are TRBV19 and TRBJ1-5, with D tentatively TRBD1 (6 bases). V lost 0 bases, J lost 3 bases, and 9 bases lay in between. Germline V gene sequence: CDR1 LNHDA, CDR2 SQIVND (reference sequence). The CDR3 spans 15 residues. The CDR3 reads CASSIDGQTNQPQHF. The CDR3 nucleotides are TGTGCCAGTAGTATAGATGGACAGACCAATCAGCCCCAGCATTTT.